This TCR beta chain is from a study of blood T cell repertoires in COVID-19. Sequencing used immunoSEQ multiplex PCR; TCRdb keeps in-frame clones, though not all of them. The sample yields 180,000 or so clones, roughly three quarters seen once. CDR1 is SQVTM and CDR2 is ANQGSEA in the germline V gene. The CDR3 consists of 13 residues. V lost 7 bases, J lost 8 bases, and 12 bases stayed unmatched. The chain has TRBV29-1 and TRBJ2-5; 8 nucleotides line up with TRBD2. The source is a man aged 55 to 70 who had been exposed to COVID-19. What was sequenced was PBMCs or T cells enriched from blood (not recorded which). The DNA for the CDR3 is TGCAGCGGGGGGCCGGGACTAGGCTTTACCCAGTACTTC. Its protein product is CSGGPGLGFTQYF.